Given below is one T cell receptor beta chain in context. These data come from a study of cytomegalovirus exposure and HLA in healthy donors. Study in general: Earlier, 100 million or so unique TCR beta sequences were recovered from 200 million or so T cells by an analysis.

CDR3 size: 16 residues. Germline CDR1 is MGHDK and CDR2 is SYGVNS. The V gene lost 8 bases and the J gene lost 4 bases, with 21 bases spanning the gap. 60 Vbeta and 13 Jbeta primers were used in PCR. Sequencing used immunoSEQ multiplex PCR; TCRdb keeps in-frame clones, though not all of them. In all, the sample yields 65,000 to 90,000 clones. This chain joins TRBV25-1 and TRBJ1-5; no reliable D call. Source material: PBMCs. This clonotype was sampled from a man between 40 and 49 years old in good health and CMV-seronegative. CDR3 bases: TGTGCCAGCCGACAAGGACTGAGGAAAAATAATCAGCCCCAGCATTTT. Amino acid sequence: CASRQGLRKNNQPQHF.